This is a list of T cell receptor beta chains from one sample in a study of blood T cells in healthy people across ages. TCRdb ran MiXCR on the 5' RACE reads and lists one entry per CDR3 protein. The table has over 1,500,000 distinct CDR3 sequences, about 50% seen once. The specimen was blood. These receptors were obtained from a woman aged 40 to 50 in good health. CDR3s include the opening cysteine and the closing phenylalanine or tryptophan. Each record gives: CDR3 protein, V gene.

cdr3_aa: CASTPGPYNEQFF
v_call: TRBV12-3/TRBV12-4

cdr3_aa: CASSPPGTHGSTDTQYF
v_call: TRBV12-3/TRBV12-4

cdr3_aa: CASSVADSSSYEQYF
v_call: TRBV9

cdr3_aa: CSAYLAAYNEQFF
v_call: TRBV20-1

cdr3_aa: CASSLGQGKGNQPQHF
v_call: TRBV28

cdr3_aa: CASSVGQPQETQYF
v_call: TRBV5-1

cdr3_aa: CASSLADGFRQRINTEAFF
v_call: TRBV5-1

cdr3_aa: CASSFPTVAPNYGYTF
v_call: TRBV7-9

cdr3_aa: CASSYLGNYGYTF
v_call: TRBV6-5

cdr3_aa: CASNFRTSPVVSQYF
v_call: TRBV28

cdr3_aa: CASSQDWGGFENTQYF
v_call: TRBV4-1

cdr3_aa: CASSQDWRPSSYNEQFF
v_call: TRBV4-3

cdr3_aa: CSVNRGRNEQFF
v_call: TRBV29-1

cdr3_aa: CATASQTSGVNEQFF
v_call: TRBV5-1

cdr3_aa: CASSYPRPVASTDTQYF
v_call: TRBV6-2/TRBV6-3

cdr3_aa: CASSRAPTGSNQPQHF
v_call: TRBV4-1